This TCR beta chain was obtained from a study of blood T cell repertoires in COVID-19. On the study more broadly: The analysed material was cDNA or gDNA that came from T cells, B-cell-depleted T cells, or PBMCs.

Germline CDR1 reads SGDLS; CDR2 reads YYNGEE. Trimming took 2 bases from V and 5 from J; bases not matched to a gene: 9. CDR3 size: 16 residues. The repertoire was sequenced with immunoSEQ multiplex PCR; TCRdb's copy has only in-frame clones and lacks some. The sample has around 280,000 clones, about 87% seen once; the top ten hold 1% to 1.5%. The V gene is TRBV9, the J gene TRBJ2-2, with 7 bases aligning to TRBD1. Material for sequencing was peripheral blood. This TCR was recovered from a man aged 65 to 79 with acute or convalescent COVID-19. The CDR3 DNA is TGTGCCAGCAGCGTCCGGGACAGAGAAGGGACCGGGGAGCTGTTTTTT. Translating it yields CASSVRDREGTGELFF.